This TCR beta chain derives from a study of blood T cell repertoires in COVID-19. As for the study in general: COVID-19 samples from acute and convalescent phases originated in the United States, Italy and Spain. In each case, the material was cDNA or gDNA derived from T cells, B-cell-depleted T cells, or PBMCs.

Per the germline V gene, CDR1 is SGHAT and CDR2 is FQDESV (reference sequence). The CDR3 covers 15 residues. V lost 3 bases and J lost 7; bases outside the gene matches: 6. How the authors handled the data: Nucleated cell counts were estimated from reference gene primer amplification. Here immunoSEQ multiplex PCR was the method, and the copy in TCRdb shows in-frame clones only, minus some. V and J calls and clone size follow that table, whereas D and trimming were derived from the DNA. The top ten hold around 1% of the sample, which has some 150,000 clones, approximately 84% seen once. V gene TRBV11-1 combines with J gene TRBJ1-4; TRBD1 matches 9 bases. This receptor was taken from a man aged 40-55 years with acute or convalescent COVID-19. The sequenced material came from peripheral blood. The CDR3 sequence: CASSLEGQGSEKLFF. The CDR3 DNA reads as TGTGCCAGCAGCTTGGAGGGACAGGGAAGTGAAAAACTGTTTTTT.